This TCR beta chain is from a study of high-grade serous ovarian cancer treatment subgroups. On the study more broadly: Each sample yielded on average approximately 7,700 unique TCR beta rearrangements from some 14,000 reads. Study-level results: Higher neoantigen levels went with greater TCR clonal relatedness. Bulk tumor TCR sequencing gave no spatial information. Same-patient tumor repertoires overlapped at roughly 0.11 to 0.79; different patients barely overlapped.

Generated by immunoSEQ multiplex PCR, the TCRdb table keeps only in-frame clones and is missing some. The repertoire has over 8,500 clones, 70% to 90% of them found once; the top ten carry over 1.5%. About this clone itself: Its antigen is undetermined.

The tumor samples were collected prior to definitive surgery or chemotherapy. V dropped 3 bases and J dropped 1; count of bases not matched to a gene: 4. Germline CDR1 is SGHNT and CDR2 is YYREEE (reference sequence). This CDR3 contains 15 residues. Sequencing used tumor tissue. The origin of this receptor is a human donor with high-grade serous ovarian cancer. The V gene is TRBV5-4, the J gene TRBJ2-5; the match to TRBD1 covers 9 bases. CDR3 loop: CASSSPDRGQETQYF. CDR3 DNA: TGTGCCAGCAGCTCACCGGACAGGGGCCAAGAGACCCAGTACTTC.